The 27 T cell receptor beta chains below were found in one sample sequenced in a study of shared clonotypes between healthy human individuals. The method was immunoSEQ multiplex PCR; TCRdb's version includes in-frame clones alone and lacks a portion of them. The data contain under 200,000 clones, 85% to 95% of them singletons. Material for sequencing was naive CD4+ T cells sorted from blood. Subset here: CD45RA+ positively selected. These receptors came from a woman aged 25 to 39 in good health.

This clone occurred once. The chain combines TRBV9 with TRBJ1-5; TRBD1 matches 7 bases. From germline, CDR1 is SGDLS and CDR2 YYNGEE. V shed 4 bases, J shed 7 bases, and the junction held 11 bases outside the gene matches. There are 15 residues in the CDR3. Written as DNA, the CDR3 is TGTGCCAGCAGCCCCAGGGGGGGAACAGGGCAGCCCCAGCATTTT. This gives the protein CASSPRGGTGQPQHF.

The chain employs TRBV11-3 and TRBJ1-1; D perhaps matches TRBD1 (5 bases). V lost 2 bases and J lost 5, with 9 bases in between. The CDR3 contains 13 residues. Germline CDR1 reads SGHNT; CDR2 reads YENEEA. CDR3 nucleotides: TGTGCCAGCAGCTTAATGCGGGGGACTGAAGCTTTCTTT. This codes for CASSLMRGTEAFF.

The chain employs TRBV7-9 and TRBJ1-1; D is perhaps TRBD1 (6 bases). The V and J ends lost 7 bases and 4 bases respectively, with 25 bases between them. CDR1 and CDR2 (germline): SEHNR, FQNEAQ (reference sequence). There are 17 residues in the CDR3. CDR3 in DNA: TGTGCCAGCAAAAAAAGGTCGACAGGCAGGGGTGCCACTGAAGCTTTCTTT. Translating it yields CASKKRSTGRGATEAFF.

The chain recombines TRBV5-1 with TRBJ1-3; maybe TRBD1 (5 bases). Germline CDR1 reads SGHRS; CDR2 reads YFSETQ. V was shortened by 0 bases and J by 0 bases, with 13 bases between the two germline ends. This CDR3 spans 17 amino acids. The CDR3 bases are TGCGCCAGCAGCTTGGCCCCGGGGGATGTCTCTGGAAACACCATATATTTT. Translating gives CASSLAPGDVSGNTIYF.

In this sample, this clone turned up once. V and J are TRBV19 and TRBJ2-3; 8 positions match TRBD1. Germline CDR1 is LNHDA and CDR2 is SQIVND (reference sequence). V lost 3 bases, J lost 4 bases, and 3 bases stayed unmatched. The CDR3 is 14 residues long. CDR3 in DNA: TGTGCCAGTAGTATCTCGACAGGGGCAGATACGCAGTATTTT. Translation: CASSISTGADTQYF.

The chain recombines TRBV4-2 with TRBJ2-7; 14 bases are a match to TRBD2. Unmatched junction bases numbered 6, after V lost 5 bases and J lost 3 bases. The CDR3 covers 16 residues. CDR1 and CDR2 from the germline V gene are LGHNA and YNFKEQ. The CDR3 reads CASSFGTSGSYYEQYF. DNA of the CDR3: TGTGCCAGCAGCTTTGGGACTAGCGGGAGCTACTACGAGCAGTACTTC.

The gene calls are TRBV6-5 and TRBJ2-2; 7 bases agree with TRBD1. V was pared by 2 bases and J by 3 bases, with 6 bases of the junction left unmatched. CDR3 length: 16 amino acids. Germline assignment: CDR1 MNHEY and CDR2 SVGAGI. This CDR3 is CASSYVGGADTGELFF. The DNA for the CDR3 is TGTGCCAGCAGTTACGTAGGGGGCGCGGACACCGGGGAGCTGTTTTTT.

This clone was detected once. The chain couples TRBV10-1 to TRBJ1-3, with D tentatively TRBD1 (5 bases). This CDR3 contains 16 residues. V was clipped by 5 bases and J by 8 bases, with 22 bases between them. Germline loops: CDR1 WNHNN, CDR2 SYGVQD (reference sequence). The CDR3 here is CASSSYGTVFADTIYF. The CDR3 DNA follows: TGCGCCAGCAGTTCCTATGGGACCGTGTTCGCGGACACCATATATTTT.

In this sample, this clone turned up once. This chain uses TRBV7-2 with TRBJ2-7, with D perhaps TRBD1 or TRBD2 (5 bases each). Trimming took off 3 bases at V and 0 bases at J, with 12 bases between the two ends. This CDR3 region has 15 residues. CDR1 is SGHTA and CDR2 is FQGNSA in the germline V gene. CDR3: CASSFMGTVSYEQYF. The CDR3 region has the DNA TGTGCCAGCAGCTTTATGGGGACGGTCTCCTACGAGCAGTACTTC.

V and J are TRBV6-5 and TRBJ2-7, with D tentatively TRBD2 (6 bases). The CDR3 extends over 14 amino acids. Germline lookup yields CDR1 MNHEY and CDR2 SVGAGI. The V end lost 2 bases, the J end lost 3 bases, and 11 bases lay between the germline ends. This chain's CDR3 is CASSYGGNGYEQYF. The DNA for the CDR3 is TGTGCCAGCAGTTACGGAGGGAATGGCTACGAGCAGTACTTC.

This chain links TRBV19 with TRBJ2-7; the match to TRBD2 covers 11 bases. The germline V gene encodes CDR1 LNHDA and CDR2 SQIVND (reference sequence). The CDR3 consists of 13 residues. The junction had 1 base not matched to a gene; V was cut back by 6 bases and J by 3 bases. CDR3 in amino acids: CASSGLAGYEQYF. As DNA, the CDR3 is TGTGCCAGTAGCGGACTAGCGGGCTACGAGCAGTACTTC. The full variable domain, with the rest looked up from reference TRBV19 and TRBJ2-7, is DGGITQSPKYLFRKEGQNVTLSCEQNLNHDAMYWYRQDPGQGLRLIYYSQIVNDFQKGDIAEGYSVSREKKESFPLTVTSAQKNPTAFYLCASSGLAGYEQYFGPGTRLTVT.

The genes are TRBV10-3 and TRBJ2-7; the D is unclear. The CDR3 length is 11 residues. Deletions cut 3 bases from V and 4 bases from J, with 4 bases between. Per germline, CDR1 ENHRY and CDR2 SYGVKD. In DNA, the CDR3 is TGTGCCATCAGTGACCAATACGAGCAGTACTTC. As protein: CAISDQYEQYF.

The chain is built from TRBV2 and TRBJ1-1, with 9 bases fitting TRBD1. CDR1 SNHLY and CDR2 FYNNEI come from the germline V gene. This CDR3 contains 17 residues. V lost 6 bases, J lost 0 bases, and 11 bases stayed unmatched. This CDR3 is CASRGDRVRPLNTEAFF. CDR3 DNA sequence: TGTGCCAGCAGGGGGGACAGGGTTCGCCCCCTGAACACTGAAGCTTTCTTT.

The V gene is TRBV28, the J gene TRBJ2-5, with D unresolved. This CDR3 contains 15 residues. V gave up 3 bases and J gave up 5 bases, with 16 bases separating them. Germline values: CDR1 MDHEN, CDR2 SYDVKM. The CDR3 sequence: CASSLVLKFEETQYF. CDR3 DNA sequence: TGTGCCAGCAGTTTGGTGCTAAAATTCGAGGAGACCCAGTACTTC.

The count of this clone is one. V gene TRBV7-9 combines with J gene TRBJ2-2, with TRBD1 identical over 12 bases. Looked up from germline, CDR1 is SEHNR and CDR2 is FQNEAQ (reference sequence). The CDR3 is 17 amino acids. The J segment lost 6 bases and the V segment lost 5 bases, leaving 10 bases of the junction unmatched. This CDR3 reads CASSGGTGGPLPGELFF. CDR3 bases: TGTGCCAGCAGCGGAGGGACAGGGGGCCCGCTTCCCGGGGAGCTGTTTTTT. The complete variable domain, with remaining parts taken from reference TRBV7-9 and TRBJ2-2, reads DTGVSQNPRHKITKRGQNVTFRCDPISEHNRLYWYRQTLGQGPEFLTYFQNEAQLEKSRLLSDRFSAERPKGSFSTLEIQRTEQGDSAMYLCASSGGTGGPLPGELFFGEGSRLTVL.

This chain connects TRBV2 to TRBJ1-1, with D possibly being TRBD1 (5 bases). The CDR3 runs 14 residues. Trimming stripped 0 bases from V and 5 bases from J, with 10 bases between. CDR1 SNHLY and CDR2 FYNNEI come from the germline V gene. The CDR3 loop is CASSEAEGTTEAFF. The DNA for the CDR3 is TGTGCCAGCAGTGAAGCTGAGGGGACGACTGAAGCTTTCTTT.

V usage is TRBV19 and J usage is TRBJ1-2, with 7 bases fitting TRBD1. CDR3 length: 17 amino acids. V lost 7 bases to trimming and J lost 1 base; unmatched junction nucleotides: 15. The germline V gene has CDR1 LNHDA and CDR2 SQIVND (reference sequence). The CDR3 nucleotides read TGTGCCAGTACCCCCACTCGACAGGGCCGAGTTAACTATGGCTACACCTTC. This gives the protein CASTPTRQGRVNYGYTF.

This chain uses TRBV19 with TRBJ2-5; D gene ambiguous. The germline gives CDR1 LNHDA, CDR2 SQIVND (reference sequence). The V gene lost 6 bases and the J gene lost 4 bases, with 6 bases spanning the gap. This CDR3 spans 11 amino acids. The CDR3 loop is CASSHSETQYF. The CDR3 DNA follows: TGTGCCAGTAGCCATTCAGAGACCCAGTACTTC.

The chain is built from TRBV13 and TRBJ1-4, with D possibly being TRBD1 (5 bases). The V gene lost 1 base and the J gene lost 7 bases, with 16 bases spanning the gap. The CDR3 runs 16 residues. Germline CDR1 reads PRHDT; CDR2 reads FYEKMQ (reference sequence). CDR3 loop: CASSLALMGVAEKLFF. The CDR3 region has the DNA TGTGCCAGCAGCTTAGCCCTAATGGGGGTAGCTGAAAAACTGTTTTTT.

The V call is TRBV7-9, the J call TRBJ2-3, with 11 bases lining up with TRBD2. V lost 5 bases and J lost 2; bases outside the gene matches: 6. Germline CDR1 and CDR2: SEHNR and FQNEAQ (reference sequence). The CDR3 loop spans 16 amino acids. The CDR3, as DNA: TGTGCCAGCAGCCCGACTAGCGGGACCTCCACAGATACGCAGTATTTT. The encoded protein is CASSPTSGTSTDTQYF.

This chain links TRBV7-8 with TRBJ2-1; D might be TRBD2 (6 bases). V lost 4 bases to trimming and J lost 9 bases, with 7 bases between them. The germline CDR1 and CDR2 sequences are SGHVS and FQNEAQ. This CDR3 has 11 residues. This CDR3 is CASSSAGEQFF. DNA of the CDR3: TGTGCCAGCAGCTCAGCGGGTGAGCAGTTCTTC.

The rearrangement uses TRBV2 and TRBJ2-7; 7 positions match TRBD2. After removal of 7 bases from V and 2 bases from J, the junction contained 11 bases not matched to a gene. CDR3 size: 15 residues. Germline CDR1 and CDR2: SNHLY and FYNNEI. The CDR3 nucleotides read TGTGCCAGCACCCCGCATCTGGGAGGGCCCTACGAGCAGTACTTC. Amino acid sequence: CASTPHLGGPYEQYF.

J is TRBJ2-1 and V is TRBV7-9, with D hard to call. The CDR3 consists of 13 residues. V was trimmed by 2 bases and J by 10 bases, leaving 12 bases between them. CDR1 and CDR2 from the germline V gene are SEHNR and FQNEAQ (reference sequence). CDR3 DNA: TGTGCCAGCAGCTTACTTCCGAACACAGAGCAGTTCTTC. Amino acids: CASSLLPNTEQFF. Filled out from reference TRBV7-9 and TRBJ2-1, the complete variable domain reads DTGVSQNPRHKITKRGQNVTFRCDPISEHNRLYWYRQTLGQGPEFLTYFQNEAQLEKSRLLSDRFSAERPKGSFSTLEIQRTEQGDSAMYLCASSLLPNTEQFFGPGTRLTVL.

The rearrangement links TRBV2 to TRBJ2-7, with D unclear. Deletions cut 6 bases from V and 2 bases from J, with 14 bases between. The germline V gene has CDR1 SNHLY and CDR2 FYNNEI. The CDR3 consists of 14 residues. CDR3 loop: CASSPGLPTYEQYF. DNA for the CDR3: TGTGCCAGCAGCCCGGGTCTACCTACCTACGAGCAGTACTTC.

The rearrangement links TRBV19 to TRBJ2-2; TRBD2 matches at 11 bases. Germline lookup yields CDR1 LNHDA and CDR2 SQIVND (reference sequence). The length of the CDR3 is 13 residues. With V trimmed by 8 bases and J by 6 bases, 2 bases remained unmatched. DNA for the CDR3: TGTGCCAGTTTGGGACTAGCGGCCGGGGAGCTGTTTTTT. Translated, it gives CASLGLAAGELFF.

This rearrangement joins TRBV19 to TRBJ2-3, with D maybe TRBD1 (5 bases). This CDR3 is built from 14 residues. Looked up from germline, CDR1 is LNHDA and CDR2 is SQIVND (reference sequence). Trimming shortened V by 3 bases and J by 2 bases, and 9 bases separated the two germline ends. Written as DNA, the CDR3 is TGTGCCAGTAGTATTTCACAGGTCACAGATACGCAGTATTTT. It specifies CASSISQVTDTQYF. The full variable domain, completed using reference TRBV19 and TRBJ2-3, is DGGITQSPKYLFRKEGQNVTLSCEQNLNHDAMYWYRQDPGQGLRLIYYSQIVNDFQKGDIAEGYSVSREKKESFPLTVTSAQKNPTAFYLCASSISQVTDTQYFGPGTRLTVL.

The DNA of the CDR3 is TGCGCCAGCAGCTTGGAGGGCAGGGGCACTGAAGCTTTCTTT. Translating gives CASSLEGRGTEAFF. This rearrangement joins TRBV5-1 to TRBJ1-1, with D maybe TRBD1 (6 bases). The CDR3 spans 14 residues. V was shortened by 0 bases and J by 4 bases, with 10 bases between the two germline ends. Germline assignment: CDR1 SGHRS and CDR2 YFSETQ.